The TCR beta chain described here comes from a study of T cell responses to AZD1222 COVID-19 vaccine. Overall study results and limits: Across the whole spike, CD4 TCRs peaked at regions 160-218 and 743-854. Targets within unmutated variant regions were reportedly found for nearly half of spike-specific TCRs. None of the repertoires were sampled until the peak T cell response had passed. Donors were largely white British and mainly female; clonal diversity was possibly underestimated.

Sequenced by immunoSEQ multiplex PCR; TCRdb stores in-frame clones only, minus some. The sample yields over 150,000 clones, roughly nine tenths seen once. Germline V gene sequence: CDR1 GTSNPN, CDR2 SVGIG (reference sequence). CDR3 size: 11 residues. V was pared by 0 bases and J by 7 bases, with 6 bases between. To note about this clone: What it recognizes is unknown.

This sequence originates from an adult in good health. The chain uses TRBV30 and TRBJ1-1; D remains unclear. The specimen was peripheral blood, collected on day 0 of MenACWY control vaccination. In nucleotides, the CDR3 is TGTGCCTGGAGTGTCCACGATGAAGCTTTCTTT. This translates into CAWSVHDEAFF.